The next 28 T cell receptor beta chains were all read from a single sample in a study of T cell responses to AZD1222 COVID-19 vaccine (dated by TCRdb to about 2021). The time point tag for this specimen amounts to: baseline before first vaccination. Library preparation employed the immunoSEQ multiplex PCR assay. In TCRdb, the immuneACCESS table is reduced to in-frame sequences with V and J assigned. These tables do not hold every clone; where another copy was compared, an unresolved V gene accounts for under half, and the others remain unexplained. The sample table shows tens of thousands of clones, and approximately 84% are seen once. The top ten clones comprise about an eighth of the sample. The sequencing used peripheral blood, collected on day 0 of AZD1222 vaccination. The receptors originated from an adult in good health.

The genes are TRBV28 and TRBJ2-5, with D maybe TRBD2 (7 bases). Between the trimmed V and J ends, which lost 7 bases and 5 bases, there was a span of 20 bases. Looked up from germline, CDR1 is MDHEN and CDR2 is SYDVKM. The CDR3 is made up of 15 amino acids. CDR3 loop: CASTLVGGARETQYF. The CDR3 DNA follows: TGTGCCAGCACCCTAGTGGGGGGGGCCCGGGAGACCCAGTACTTC.

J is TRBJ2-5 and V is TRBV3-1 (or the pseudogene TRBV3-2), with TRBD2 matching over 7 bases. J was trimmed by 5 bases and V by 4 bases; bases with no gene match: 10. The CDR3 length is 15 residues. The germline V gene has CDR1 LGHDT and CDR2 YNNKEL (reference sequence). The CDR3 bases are TGTGCCAGCAGCCTGCCTGGGGGGGAAGGGGAGACCCAGTACTTC. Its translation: CASSLPGGEGETQYF.

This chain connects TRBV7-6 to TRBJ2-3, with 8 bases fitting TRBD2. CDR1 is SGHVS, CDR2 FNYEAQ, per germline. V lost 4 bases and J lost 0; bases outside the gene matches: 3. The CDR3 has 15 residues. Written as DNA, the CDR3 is TGTGCCAGCAGCTCCCCGGGGGGGAGCACAGATACGCAGTATTTT. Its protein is CASSSPGGSTDTQYF.

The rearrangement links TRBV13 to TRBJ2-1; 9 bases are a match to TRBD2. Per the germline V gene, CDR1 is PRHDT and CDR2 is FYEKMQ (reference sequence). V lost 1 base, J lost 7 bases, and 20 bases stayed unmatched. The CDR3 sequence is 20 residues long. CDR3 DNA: TGTGCCAGCAGCTTAGATGATGTTGGGCGGGGGGGCCCAATTAATAATGAGCAGTTCTTC. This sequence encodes CASSLDDVGRGGPINNEQFF.

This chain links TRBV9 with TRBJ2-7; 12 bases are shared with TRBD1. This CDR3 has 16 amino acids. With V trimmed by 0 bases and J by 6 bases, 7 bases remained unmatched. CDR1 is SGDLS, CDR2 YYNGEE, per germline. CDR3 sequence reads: CASSVGSGTGGIEQYF. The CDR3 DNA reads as TGTGCCAGCAGCGTAGGGTCAGGGACAGGGGGCATCGAGCAGTACTTC.

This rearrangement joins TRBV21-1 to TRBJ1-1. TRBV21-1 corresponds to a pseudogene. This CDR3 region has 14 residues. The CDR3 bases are TGTGCCAGCAGCAAAATTCGAGACTACACTGAAGCTTTCTTT. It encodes CASSKIRDYTEAFF.

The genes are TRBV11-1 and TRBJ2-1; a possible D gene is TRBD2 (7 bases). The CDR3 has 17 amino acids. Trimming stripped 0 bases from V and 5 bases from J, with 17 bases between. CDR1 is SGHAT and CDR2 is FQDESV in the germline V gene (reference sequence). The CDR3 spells CASSLAIRGGPHNEQFF. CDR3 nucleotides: TGTGCCAGCAGCTTAGCCATCCGCGGGGGCCCTCACAATGAGCAGTTCTTC.

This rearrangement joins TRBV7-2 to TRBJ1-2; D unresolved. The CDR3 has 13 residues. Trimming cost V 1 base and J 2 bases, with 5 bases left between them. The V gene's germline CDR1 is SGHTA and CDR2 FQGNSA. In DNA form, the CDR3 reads TGTGCCAGCAGCTTAGACCTAAACTATGGCTACACCTTC. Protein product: CASSLDLNYGYTF. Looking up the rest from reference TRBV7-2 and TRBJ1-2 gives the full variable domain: GAGVSQSPSNKVTEKGKDVELRCDPISGHTALYWYRQSLGQGLEFLIYFQGNSAPDKSGLPSDRFSAERTGGSVSTLTIQRTQQEDSAVYLCASSLDLNYGYTFGSGTRLTVV.

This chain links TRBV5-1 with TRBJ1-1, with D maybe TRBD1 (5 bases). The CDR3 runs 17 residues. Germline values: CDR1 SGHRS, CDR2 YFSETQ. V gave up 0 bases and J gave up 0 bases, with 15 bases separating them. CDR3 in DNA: TGCGCCAGCAGCTTGGCCAAGGGGCTGACCATGAACACTGAAGCTTTCTTT. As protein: CASSLAKGLTMNTEAFF.

Written as DNA, the CDR3 is TGTGCCAGCAGCCTCGCGGGGGGGATCTTATCACCCCTCCACTTT. As protein: CASSLAGGILSPLHF. The rearrangement uses TRBV6-5 and TRBJ1-6; D perhaps matches TRBD1 (5 bases). The V end was cut by 6 bases, the J end by 10 bases, with 19 bases between. The CDR3 loop spans 15 amino acids. CDR1 MNHEY and CDR2 SVGAGI come from the germline V gene.

CDR3 region: CAISDSSGGMETQYF. In DNA form, the CDR3 reads TGTGCCATCAGTGACTCTAGCGGGGGCATGGAGACCCAGTACTTC. The gene calls are TRBV10-3 and TRBJ2-5, with 10 positions matching TRBD2. The germline V gene encodes CDR1 ENHRY and CDR2 SYGVKD. The CDR3 sequence is 15 residues long. Trimming removed 3 bases from V and 5 bases from J; junction bases left unmatched: 6.

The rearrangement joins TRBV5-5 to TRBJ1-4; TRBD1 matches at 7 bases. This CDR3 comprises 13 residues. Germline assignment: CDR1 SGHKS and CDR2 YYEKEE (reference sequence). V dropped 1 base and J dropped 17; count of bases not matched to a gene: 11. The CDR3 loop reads CASSLLLDDRVFF. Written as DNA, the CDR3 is TGTGCCAGCAGCTTGCTTTTAGACGACAGGGTTTTTTTT.

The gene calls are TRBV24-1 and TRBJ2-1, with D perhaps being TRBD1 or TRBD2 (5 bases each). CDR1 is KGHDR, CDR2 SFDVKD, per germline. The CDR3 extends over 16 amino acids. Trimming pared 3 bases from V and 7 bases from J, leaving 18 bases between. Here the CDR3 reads CATSDRDGLMGNEQFF. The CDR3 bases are TGTGCCACCAGTGATCGGGACGGATTAATGGGAAATGAGCAGTTCTTC.

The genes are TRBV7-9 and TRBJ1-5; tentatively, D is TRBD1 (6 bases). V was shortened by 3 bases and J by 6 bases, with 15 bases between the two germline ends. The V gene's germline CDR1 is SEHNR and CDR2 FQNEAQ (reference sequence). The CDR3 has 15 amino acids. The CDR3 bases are TGTGCCAGCAGCTTGGGGGCAGGGGAGCCTCAGCCCCAGCATTTT. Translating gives CASSLGAGEPQPQHF. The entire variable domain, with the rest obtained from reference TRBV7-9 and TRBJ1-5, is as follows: DTGVSQNPRHKITKRGQNVTFRCDPISEHNRLYWYRQTLGQGPEFLTYFQNEAQLEKSRLLSDRFSAERPKGSFSTLEIQRTEQGDSAMYLCASSLGAGEPQPQHFGDGTRLSIL.

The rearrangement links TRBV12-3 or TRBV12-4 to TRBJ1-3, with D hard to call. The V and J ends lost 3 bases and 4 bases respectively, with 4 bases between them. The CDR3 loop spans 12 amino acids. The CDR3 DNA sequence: TGTGCCAGCAGTTTCCCCGGAAACACCATATATTTT. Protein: CASSFPGNTIYF.

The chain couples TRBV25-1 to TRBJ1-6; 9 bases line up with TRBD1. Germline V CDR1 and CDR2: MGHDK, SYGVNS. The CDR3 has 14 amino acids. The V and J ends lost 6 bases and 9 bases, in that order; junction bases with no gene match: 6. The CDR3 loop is CASSPTGGSSPLHF. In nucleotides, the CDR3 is TGTGCCAGCAGCCCGACAGGGGGAAGTTCACCCCTCCACTTT.

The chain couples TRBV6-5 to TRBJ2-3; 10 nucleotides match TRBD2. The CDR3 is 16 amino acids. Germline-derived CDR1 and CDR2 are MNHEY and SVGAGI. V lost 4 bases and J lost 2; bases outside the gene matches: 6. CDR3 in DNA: TGTGCCAGCAGTTCTTTAGCGGGGGGTCACACAGATACGCAGTATTTT. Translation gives CASSSLAGGHTDTQYF.

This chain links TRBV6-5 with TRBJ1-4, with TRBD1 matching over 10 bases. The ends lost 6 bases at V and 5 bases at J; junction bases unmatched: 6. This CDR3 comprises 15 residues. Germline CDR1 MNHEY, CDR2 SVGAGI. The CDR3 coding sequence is TGTGCCAGCAGCTTCAGGACAGGGGGAAATGAAAAACTGTTTTTT. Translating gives CASSFRTGGNEKLFF.

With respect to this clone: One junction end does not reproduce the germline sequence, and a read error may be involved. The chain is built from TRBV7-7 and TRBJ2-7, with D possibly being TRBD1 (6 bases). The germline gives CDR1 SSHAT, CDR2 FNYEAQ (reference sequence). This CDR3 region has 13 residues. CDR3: CASSLGGGYEQYF. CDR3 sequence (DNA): TGTGCTAGCAGCTTAGGGGGTGGCTACGAGCAGTACTTC. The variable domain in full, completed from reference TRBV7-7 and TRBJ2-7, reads GAGVSQSPRYKVTKRGQDVTLRCDPISSHATLYWYQQALGQGPEFLTYFNYEAQPDKSGLPSDRFSAERPEGSISTLTIQRTEQRDSAMYRCASSLGGGYEQYFGPGTRLTVT.

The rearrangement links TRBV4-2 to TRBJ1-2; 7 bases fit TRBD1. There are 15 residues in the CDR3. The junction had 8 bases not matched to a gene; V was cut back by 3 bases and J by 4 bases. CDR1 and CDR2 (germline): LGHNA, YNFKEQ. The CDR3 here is CASSQEGAGVYGYTF. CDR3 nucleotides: TGTGCCAGCAGCCAGGAGGGGGCCGGGGTCTATGGCTACACCTTC.

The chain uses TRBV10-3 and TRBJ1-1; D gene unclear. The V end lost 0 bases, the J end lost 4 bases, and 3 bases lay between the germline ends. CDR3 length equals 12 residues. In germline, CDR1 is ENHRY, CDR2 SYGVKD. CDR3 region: CAISESVTEAFF. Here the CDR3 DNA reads TGTGCCATCAGTGAGTCGGTCACTGAAGCTTTCTTT.

CDR3 in DNA: TGCAGTGCTTCCTTCCGATATGAAGCTTTCTTT. This sequence encodes CSASFRYEAFF. V gene TRBV20-1 combines with J gene TRBJ1-1; D call uncertain. Germline loops: CDR1 DFQATT, CDR2 SNEGSKA (reference sequence). The CDR3 runs to 11 residues. V gave up 5 bases and J gave up 7 bases, with 11 bases separating them.

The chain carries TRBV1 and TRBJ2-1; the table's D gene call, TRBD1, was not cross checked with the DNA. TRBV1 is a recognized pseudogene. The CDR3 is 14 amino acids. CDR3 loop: CTSSQTSTTNEQFF. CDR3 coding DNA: TGCACCAGCAGCCAAACGTCGACAACGAATGAGCAGTTCTTC.

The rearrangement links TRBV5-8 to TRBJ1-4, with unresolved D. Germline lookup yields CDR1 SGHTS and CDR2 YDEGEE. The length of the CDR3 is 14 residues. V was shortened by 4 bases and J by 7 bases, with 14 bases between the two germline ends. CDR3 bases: TGTGCCAGCAGCCCCCTATCATGGGGTGAAAAACTGTTTTTT. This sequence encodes CASSPLSWGEKLFF. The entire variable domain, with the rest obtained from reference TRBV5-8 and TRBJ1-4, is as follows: EAGVTQSPTHLIKTRGQQATLRCSPISGHTSVYWYQQALGLGLQFLLWYDEGEERNRGNFPPRFSGRQFPNYSSELNVNALELEDSALYLCASSPLSWGEKLFFGSGTQLSVL.

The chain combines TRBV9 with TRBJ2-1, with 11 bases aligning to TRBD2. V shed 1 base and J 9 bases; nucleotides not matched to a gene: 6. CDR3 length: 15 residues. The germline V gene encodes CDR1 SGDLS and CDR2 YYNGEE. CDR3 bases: TGTGCCAGCAGCGTATCTCTAGCGGGGGGCGGTGAGCAGTTCTTC. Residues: CASSVSLAGGGEQFF.

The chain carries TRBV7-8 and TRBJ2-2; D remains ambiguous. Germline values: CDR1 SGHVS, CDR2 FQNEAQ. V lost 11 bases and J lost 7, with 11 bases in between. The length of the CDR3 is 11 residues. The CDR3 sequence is CAGLGGGELFF. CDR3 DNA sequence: TGTGCCGGATTGGGTGGCGGGGAGCTGTTTTTT.

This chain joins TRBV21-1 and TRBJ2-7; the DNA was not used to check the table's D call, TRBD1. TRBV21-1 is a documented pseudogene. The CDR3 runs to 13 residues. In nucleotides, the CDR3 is TGTGCCAGCACCGCGGACAGTTCCAACGAGCAGTACTTC. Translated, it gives CASTADSSNEQYF.

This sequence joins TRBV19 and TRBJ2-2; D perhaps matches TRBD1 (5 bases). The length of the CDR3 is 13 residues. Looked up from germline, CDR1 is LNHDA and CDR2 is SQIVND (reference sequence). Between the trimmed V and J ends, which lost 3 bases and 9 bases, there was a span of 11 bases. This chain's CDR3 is CASSIGQGRELFF. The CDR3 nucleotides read TGTGCCAGTAGTATCGGGCAGGGCCGGGAGCTGTTTTTT.